Each of the 3 T cell receptor beta chains below was sequenced from the same sample in a study of glioma-infiltrating T cells. TCR alpha and beta CDR3 regions were amplified from RNA using iRepertoire nested multiplex PCR. In TCRdb, the multiplex PCR reads were re-called with MiXCR into one record per CDR3 protein. Found here are under 200,000 distinct CDR3 sequences, approximately 40% of them singletons; the top ten hold around 5.2%. The specimen sequenced was glioma tissue, nonneoplastic brain tissue, or PBMCs (not recorded which). These receptors were taken from a human donor with low-grade glioma or glioblastoma, undergoing nonglioma brain surgery, or in good health (not recorded which).

The CDR3 DNA sequence: TGTGCCAGCACCCCCTCCAGATCTACCGGGGAGCTGTTTTTT. Residues: CASTPSRSTGELFF. This chain joins TRBV2 and TRBJ2-2; no clear D gene. The germline gives CDR1 SNHLY, CDR2 FYNNEI. The CDR3 spans 14 residues. Between the trimmed V and J ends, which lost 7 bases and 5 bases, there was a span of 14 bases.

In this sample, this clonotype turned up once. The J gene is TRBJ2-7, the V gene TRBV27; D unresolved. This CDR3 comprises 13 residues. The germline gives CDR1 MNHEY, CDR2 SMNVEV (reference sequence). V was trimmed by 10 bases and J by 6 bases, leaving 19 bases between them. The CDR3 reads CATAVFGSAEQYF. The CDR3 DNA reads as TGTGCCACCGCCGTTTTCGGCTCGGCCGAGCAGTACTTC.

This clonotype is medium-sized by share. The chain combines TRBV6-2 or TRBV6-3 with TRBJ2-3, with D unclear. The germline gives CDR1 MNHEY, CDR2 SVGEGT. The V and J ends lost 4 bases and 3 bases respectively, with 5 bases between them. This CDR3 is built from 12 residues. Here the CDR3 DNA reads TGTGCCAGCAGTTTGTTTACAGATACGCAGTATTTT. It encodes CASSLFTDTQYF.